This TCR beta chain was recovered during a study of T-cell memory formation after mild COVID-19. Overall study results and limits: Proof of SARS-CoV-2 specificity was absent for the second-wave clones that crested on day 37. The pre-infection memory compartment contained some responding clones, suggesting cross-reactive memory joined. Most CD4+ clones that shrank were in CM and EM, while CD8+ ones turned up in EMRA.

In its sample, this clonotype was seen a few times. The antigen is not known. Sequence at one end of the junction differs from germline and may be a read error. Germline assignment: CDR1 SSHAT and CDR2 FNYEAQ (reference sequence). The CDR3 is 14 residues long. Using constant-segment primers, 5'RACE produced TCR alpha and TCR beta cDNA libraries carrying sample barcodes and UMIs. Each CDR3 protein gets one entry after TCRdb re-called the 5' RACE reads with MiXCR. The table has about 350,000 distinct CDR3 sequences, roughly 13% seen once. Sequencing was done on a sample of PBMCs or a T cell subset sorted from them (not recorded which). The sequence was obtained from a man in his late teens or twenties who had mild COVID-19 (a few samples of this study predate the infection). Cell type and time point are not known. The J gene is TRBJ2-5, the V gene TRBV7-7; 7 bases are shared with TRBD1. CDR3 sequence: CASSVNRGQETQYF. In DNA, the CDR3 is TGTGCTAGCAGCGTTAACAGGGGCCAAGAGACCCAGTACTTC. The whole variable domain, remainder taken from reference TRBV7-7 and TRBJ2-5, is GAGVSQSPRYKVTKRGQDVTLRCDPISSHATLYWYQQALGQGPEFLTYFNYEAQPDKSGLPSDRFSAERPEGSISTLTIQRTEQRDSAMYRCASSVNRGQETQYFGPGTRLLVL.